The rows below give T cell receptor beta chains drawn from one sample of a study of vaccination and CD4 T cells after COVID-19. No cognate antigen is known for these TCRs. In TCRdb, the PCR reads were re-called with MiXCR into one record per CDR3 protein. The repertoire holds roughly 7,600 distinct CDR3 sequences, with 35% to 40% as singletons. Sequencing used CD4+ T cells from blood, cultured in vitro. These TCRs come from a human donor in good health. The CDR3 runs from the conserved cysteine through the conserved F or W. A D gene is named only where the DNA matches it firmly. The size of a clone is reported for some rows only, either as once, few or many, or as a class for expanded clones.

>TRBV7-9|TRBJ1-1|NA|NA
CASSLVVNTEAFF
TGTGCCAGCAGCTTAGTTGTGAACACTGAAGCTTTCTTT
>TRBV7-8|TRBJ1-4|NA|NA
CASSPEGFGDEKLFF
TGTGCCAGCAGCCCAGAGGGGTTTGGGGATGAAAAACTGTTTTTT
>TRBV20-1|TRBJ2-1|NA|NA
CSARVGGDGVQWEQFF
TGCAGTGCTAGAGTTGGAGGGGATGGAGTACAATGGGAGCAGTTCTTC
>TRBV20-1|TRBJ1-1|few|TRBD1
CSARSRTGTMNTEAFF
TGCAGTGCTAGGTCCCGGACAGGGACCATGAACACTGAAGCTTTCTTT
>TRBV6-1|TRBJ2-2|few|TRBD2
CASKSGGFVGELFF
TGTGCCAGCAAATCGGGGGGATTTGTCGGGGAGCTGTTTTTT
>TRBV20-1|TRBJ1-2|NA|TRBD1
CSARPGTGLSEGDYTF
TGCAGTGCTAGACCCGGGACAGGGTTGAGCGAAGGTGACTACACCTTC
>TRBV27|TRBJ1-2|NA|NA
CASSPQDEASYTF
TGTGCCAGCAGCCCTCAGGATGAGGCTAGCTACACCTTC
>TRBV6-1|TRBJ1-2|NA|TRBD1
CASSKTIGTDNYGYTF
TGTGCCAGCAGCAAAACCATTGGGACAGATAACTATGGCTACACCTTC
>TRBV20-1|TRBJ2-3|NA|NA
CSTKGPMGDTQYF
TGCAGTACTAAGGGGCCCATGGGAGATACGCAGTATTTT
>TRBV15|TRBJ1-6|NA|TRBD1
CATSRYSGTANSPLHF
TGTGCCACCAGCAGGTATTCCGGGACAGCAAATTCACCCCTCCACTTT
>TRBV10-3|TRBJ1-2|NA|NA
CAISESSAGGYTF
TGTGCCATCAGTGAGTCGTCCGCAGGGGGCTACACCTTC
>TRBV7-2|TRBJ1-2|NA|NA
CASTQGNYGYTF
TGTGCCAGCACCCAGGGGAACTATGGCTACACCTTC
>TRBV7-8|TRBJ1-1|few|NA
CASSYMGGGLEAFF
TGTGCCAGCAGTTATATGGGGGGGGGTCTTGAAGCTTTCTTT
>TRBV29-1|TRBJ1-1|NA|NA
CSAKKGDTEAFF
TGCAGCGCAAAAAAGGGGGACACTGAAGCTTTCTTT
>TRBV2|TRBJ2-7|few|NA
CASKREGSYEQYF
TGTGCCAGCAAAAGAGAGGGCTCCTACGAGCAGTACTTC
>TRBV12-3/TRBV12-4|TRBJ1-2|NA|NA
CASSPDPLYGYTF
TGTGCCAGCAGCCCCGACCCACTCTATGGCTACACCTTC
>TRBV7-9|TRBJ1-2|medium-sized|NA
CASSFQGNDYGYTF
TGTGCCAGCAGCTTCCAGGGGAATGACTATGGCTACACCTTC
>TRBV25-1|TRBJ1-5|few|NA
CASSESDQPQHF
TGTGCCAGCAGTGAATCCGATCAGCCCCAGCATTTT
>TRBV6-4|TRBJ1-5|few|NA
CASSADADQPQHF
TGTGCCAGCAGCGCCGACGCCGATCAGCCCCAGCATTTT
>TRBV27|TRBJ1-3|few|TRBD1
CASSRLHRGMGNTIYF
TGTGCCAGCAGTCGCCTTCACAGGGGAATGGGAAACACCATATATTTT
>TRBV12-3/TRBV12-4|TRBJ2-7|NA|NA
CASSSQYEQYF
TGTGCCAGCAGCTCGCAGTACGAGCAGTACTTC
>TRBV6-1|TRBJ1-2|NA|NA
CASSETVTRHPDGYTF
TGTGCCAGCAGTGAAACCGTTACGAGACACCCCGATGGCTACACCTTC
>TRBV6-1|TRBJ1-1|NA|NA
CASSGPYTEAFF
TGTGCCAGCAGTGGGCCGTACACTGAAGCTTTCTTT
>TRBV20-1|TRBJ2-7|few|NA
CSASIPEGFNEQYF
TGCAGTGCTAGCATCCCGGAGGGGTTTAACGAGCAGTACTTC
>TRBV27|TRBJ2-2|NA|TRBD2
CASSLALAGEGGELFF
TGTGCCAGCAGTTTAGCCTTAGCGGGGGAGGGCGGGGAGCTGTTTTTT
>TRBV20-1|TRBJ2-1|few|NA
CSARKGSEQFF
TGCAGTGCCAGGAAGGGTAGTGAGCAGTTCTTC
>TRBV27|TRBJ2-5|few|NA
CASSLMPGEKTQYF
TGTGCCAGCAGTTTAATGCCGGGGGAGAAGACCCAGTACTTC
>TRBV6-2/TRBV6-3|TRBJ1-2|few|TRBD1
CASTVDRGGNYGYTF
TGTGCCAGCACCGTTGACAGGGGAGGTAACTATGGCTACACCTTC
>TRBV12-3/TRBV12-4|TRBJ1-2|NA|NA
CASSGAGGYGYTF
TGTGCCAGCTCCGGGGCGGGCGGCTATGGCTACACCTTC
>TRBV20-1|TRBJ1-1|NA|NA
CSATGQTYNTEAFF
TGCAGTGCTACTGGACAGACCTACAACACTGAAGCTTTCTTT
>TRBV7-2|TRBJ2-7|NA|TRBD2
CASSLAWTSGELTWAEQYF
TGTGCCAGCAGCTTGGCTTGGACTAGCGGGGAACTCACTTGGGCCGAGCAGTACTTC
>TRBV5-1|TRBJ2-1|once|TRBD2
CASSLETSGANEQFF
TGCGCCAGCAGCTTGGAGACTAGCGGGGCCAATGAGCAGTTCTTC
>TRBV10-1|TRBJ2-3|few|TRBD2
CASSGRASGADTQYF
TGCGCCAGCAGTGGGAGAGCTAGCGGGGCGGATACGCAGTATTTT
>TRBV15|TRBJ2-5|NA|NA
CATSRAGAGEETQYF
TGTGCCACCAGCAGAGCCGGAGCAGGGGAGGAGACCCAGTACTTC
>TRBV27|TRBJ2-3|NA|TRBD1
CASSPQGRTDTQYF
TGTGCCAGCAGTCCACAGGGGCGCACAGATACGCAGTATTTT
>TRBV6-1|TRBJ2-3|NA|NA
CASSPRRAGTDTQYF
TGTGCCAGCAGTCCTAGGAGGGCTGGCACAGATACGCAGTATTTT
>TRBV12-3/TRBV12-4|TRBJ1-2|NA|NA
CASSFRGAYDYTF
TGTGCCAGCAGTTTCAGGGGCGCCTATGACTACACCTTC
>TRBV7-2|TRBJ2-3|medium-sized|NA
CASSSDYLSTDTQYF
TGTGCCAGCAGTTCCGACTACCTTAGCACAGATACGCAGTATTTT
>TRBV19|TRBJ1-1|NA|NA
CASAGGGWDTEAFF
TGTGCCTCAGCCGGAGGGGGTTGGGACACTGAAGCTTTCTTT
>TRBV20-1|TRBJ2-7|few|TRBD1
CSAKRQGVYEQYF
TGCAGTGCTAAGAGACAGGGTGTCTACGAGCAGTACTTC
>TRBV3-1|TRBJ1-2|NA|TRBD1
CASGDRGNGGYTF
TGTGCCAGCGGTGACAGGGGAAACGGCGGCTACACCTTC
>TRBV6-5|TRBJ2-6|few|NA
CASSYGTLGSGANVLTF
TGTGCCAGCAGTTACGGGACGTTGGGCTCTGGGGCCAACGTCCTGACTTTC